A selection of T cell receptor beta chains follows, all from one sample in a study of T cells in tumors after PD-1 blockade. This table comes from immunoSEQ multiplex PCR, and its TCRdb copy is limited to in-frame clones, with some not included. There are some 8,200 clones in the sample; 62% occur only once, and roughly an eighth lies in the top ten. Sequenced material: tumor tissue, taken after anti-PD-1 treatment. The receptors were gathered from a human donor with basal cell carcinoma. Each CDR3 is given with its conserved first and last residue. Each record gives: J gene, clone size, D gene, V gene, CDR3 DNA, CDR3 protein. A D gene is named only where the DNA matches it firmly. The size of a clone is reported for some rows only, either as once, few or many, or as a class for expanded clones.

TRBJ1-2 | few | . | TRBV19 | TGTGCCAGTAGTATAGCTCCCACTAACTATGGCTACACCTTC | CASSIAPTNYGYTF
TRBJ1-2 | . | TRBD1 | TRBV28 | TGTGCCAGCAGTTTTGGGACAGGGGGTGTCTATGGCTACACCTTC | CASSFGTGGVYGYTF
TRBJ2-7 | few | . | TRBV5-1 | TGCGCCAGCAGCCCGGTGGACAGCTACGAGCAGTACTTC | CASSPVDSYEQYF
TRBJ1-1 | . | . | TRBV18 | TGTGCCAGCTCATCACGACAGATCATGAACACTGAAGCTTTCTTT | CASSSRQIMNTEAFF
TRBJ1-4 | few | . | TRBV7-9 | TGTGCCAGCAGCCTTTGGTACGGGACGGCTAATGAAAAACTGTTTTTT | CASSLWYGTANEKLFF
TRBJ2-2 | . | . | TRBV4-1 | TGCGCCAGCAGCCAAGAAATGTGCCGGGGAGCTGTTTTT | CASSQEMCRGAVF
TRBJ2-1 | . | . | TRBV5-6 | TGTGCCAGCAGCCAGGACAGCGGCTACAATGAGCAGTTCTTC | CASSQDSGYNEQFF
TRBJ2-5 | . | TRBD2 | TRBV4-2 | TGTGCCAGCAGCATACGGACTAGCGGGGGGACCCAAGAGACCCAGTACTTC | CASSIRTSGGTQETQYF
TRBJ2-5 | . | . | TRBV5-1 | TGCGCCAGCAGCTCCGGGACGGCTGTGAAAATAGAGACCCAGTACTTC | CASSSGTAVKIETQYF
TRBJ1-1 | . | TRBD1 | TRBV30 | TGTGCCTGGATTCTTTTTGGGACAGGGGGCGAGGCTTTCTTT | CAWILFGTGGEAFF
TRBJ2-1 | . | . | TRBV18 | TGTGCCAGCTCACCACCGGGCTGGGACAATGAGCAGTTCTTC | CASSPPGWDNEQFF
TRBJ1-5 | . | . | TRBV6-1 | TGTGCCAGCAGTGAGGGGGTTGGTCAGCCCCAGCATTTT | CASSEGVGQPQHF
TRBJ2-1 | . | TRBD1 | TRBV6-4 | TGTGCCAGCAGTGAGGGACAGGGGGCAGATGAGCAGTTCTTC | CASSEGQGADEQFF
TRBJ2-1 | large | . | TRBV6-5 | TGTGCCAGCAGTTACTATGGACAGGAGGGTGAGCAGTTCTTC | CASSYYGQEGEQFF
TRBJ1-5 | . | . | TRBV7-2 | TGTGCCAGCAGCTTAGAATTGGGGCAGCCCCAGCATTTT | CASSLELGQPQHF
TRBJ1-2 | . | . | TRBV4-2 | TGTGCCAGCAGCCAAGTCTTGGCTAACTATGGCTACACCTTC | CASSQVLANYGYTF
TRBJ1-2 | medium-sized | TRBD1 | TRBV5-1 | TGCGCCAGCAGCTCCGATGGACAGGGAGAAGACTATGGCTACACCTTC | CASSSDGQGEDYGYTF
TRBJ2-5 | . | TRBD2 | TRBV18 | TGTGCCAGCTCGGGGGGGTCCCAAGAGACCCAGTACTTC | CASSGGSQETQYF